This T cell receptor beta chain was retrieved from a study of blood T cell repertoires in COVID-19. As for the study in general: T cells, B-cell-depleted T cells, or PBMCs provided the cDNA or gDNA that served as material.

Germline trimming cut 3 bases from V and 4 bases from J; bases unmatched to any gene: 3. Per germline, CDR1 MNHEY and CDR2 SMNVEV (reference sequence). The CDR3 length is 15 residues. Original data processing: Using reference gene primer amplification, nucleated cell counts were estimated. Sequencing used immunoSEQ multiplex PCR; TCRdb keeps in-frame clones, though not all of them. V and J calls plus clone size are reproduced from that table; the DNA served to infer D and trimming. Here the sample spans some 70,000 clones, around 89% being singletons. Sequencing was done on a sample of peripheral blood. The source of this sequence is a woman between 70 and 85 years old with acute or convalescent COVID-19. The chain links TRBV27 to TRBJ2-3; 11 positions match TRBD2. The CDR3 here is CASSFSGGAPDTQYF. In DNA, the CDR3 is TGTGCCAGCAGTTTTAGCGGGGGGGCCCCAGATACGCAGTATTTT.